This is a list of T cell receptor beta chains from one sample in a study of STAT3 mutations in large granular lymphocyte leukemia. Produced via immunoSEQ multiplex PCR; TCRdb's table is partial and in-frame only. The sample holds under 20,000 clones, around 90% seen once. Sequencing input: peripheral blood mononuclear cells. These receptor sequences come from a woman between 45 and 60 years old with T-cell large granular lymphocyte leukemia. Some clones in this sample may be carry-over from other donors' samples. Each CDR3 is given with its conserved first and last residue. The order of the fields is CDR3 length, J gene, V gene, D gene, clone size, CDR3 DNA, CDR3 protein. The D gene is left open where the match is weak. Rows give clone size only sometimes, using once, few, many, or a class for an expanded clone.

14 TRBJ1-5 TRBV28 TRBD1 NA TGTGCCAGCAGACGGACAGGGAGGACTCAGCCCCAGCATTTT CASRRTGRTQPQHF
14 TRBJ2-4 TRBV7-2 NA NA TGTGCCAGCAGCTTAGACAAGAGGGTGGGCATTCAGTACTTC CASSLDKRVGIQYF
13 TRBJ1-1 TRBV4-3 NA NA TGCGCCAGCAGCCAAGAACTCAGGGTCGGGGCTTTCTTT CASSQELRVGAFF
14 TRBJ2-7 TRBV7-2 TRBD2 NA TGTGCCAGCAGCCCGACTAGCGGAGTCTACGAGCAGTACTTC CASSPTSGVYEQYF
14 TRBJ1-5 TRBV6-5 NA NA TGTGCCAGCAGTTACTCTGGGGGTTATCAGCCCCAGCATTTT CASSYSGGYQPQHF
13 TRBJ1-1 TRBV7-9 NA NA TGTGCCAGCAGCTTACTAGTGAACACTGAAGCTTTCTTT CASSLLVNTEAFF
13 TRBJ1-1 TRBV19 NA NA TGTGCCAGTAAAGTGGTGCCTAACACTGAAGCTTTCTTT CASKVVPNTEAFF
15 TRBJ1-5 TRBV30 NA NA TGTGCCTGGAGTCGAGGGGGTACCAGCAATCAGCCCCAGCATTTT CAWSRGGTSNQPQHF
13 TRBJ2-5 TRBV6-5 TRBD1 NA TGTGCCAGCAGCCAGGGGGCAATAGAGACCCAGTACTTC CASSQGAIETQYF
13 TRBJ1-2 TRBV10-3 NA NA TGTGCCATCAGTGTGGAGGGTGACTATGGCTACACCTTC CAISVEGDYGYTF
15 TRBJ1-4 TRBV6-5 NA NA TGTGCCAGCAGCTCACGAAGCACAGGGTCCGAAAAACTGTTTTTT CASSSRSTGSEKLFF
15 TRBJ2-7 TRBV2 NA NA TGTGCCAGCAGGCCGACAGGTCGGGGTTCCTACGAGCAGTACTTC CASRPTGRGSYEQYF
17 TRBJ1-1 TRBV5-4 TRBD1 NA TGTGCCAGCAGCGTACGGGACAGGGGGCGCTTGATGACTGAAGCTTTCTTT CASSVRDRGRLMTEAFF
13 TRBJ1-2 TRBV2 TRBD1 once TGTGCCAGCAGTGGACAGGGAGGCTATGGCTACACCTTC CASSGQGGYGYTF
16 TRBJ2-1 TRBV15 NA NA TGTGCCACCAGCAGAGATGACAGGAGCTCCTACAATGAGCAGTTCTTC CATSRDDRSSYNEQFF
13 TRBJ2-3 TRBV15 NA NA TGTGCCACCAGCAGAGATTCCACAGATACGCAGTATTTT CATSRDSTDTQYF
13 TRBJ1-1 TRBV6-5 NA NA TGTGCCAGTATGGGTCAGATGAACACTGAAGCTTTCTTT CASMGQMNTEAFF
11 TRBJ1-2 TRBV2 NA NA TGTGCCAGCAGTGAATTCTATGGCTACACCTTC CASSEFYGYTF
14 TRBJ2-7 TRBV7-8 TRBD1 NA TGTGCCAGCAGCTGGGGACAGAGATACTACGAGCAGTACTTC CASSWGQRYYEQYF
15 TRBJ2-1 TRBV5-5 NA NA TGTGCCAGCAGCTTAGCTAGTATCTCCTACAATGAGCAGTTCTTC CASSLASISYNEQFF
14 TRBJ2-3 TRBV7-9 TRBD2 NA TGTGCCAGCAGACTCGGCGGGAGGGCAGATACGCAGTATTTT CASRLGGRADTQYF
17 TRBJ2-1 TRBV6-1 TRBD2 NA TGTGCCAGCAGTGTAGGTAGCGGGGGGAGCTCCTACAATGAGCAGTTCTTC CASSVGSGGSSYNEQFF
12 TRBJ1-2 TRBV28 NA NA TGTGCCAGCAGTCCCCAGAACTATGGCTACACCTTC CASSPQNYGYTF
10 TRBJ1-2 TRBV28 NA NA TGTGCCACCCAGAACTATGGCTACACCTTC CATQNYGYTF
14 TRBJ1-2 TRBV7-3 NA NA TGTGCCAGCAGCCCTACAGGGTGGAGCTATGGCTACACCTTC CASSPTGWSYGYTF
14 TRBJ2-3 TRBV7-2 NA NA TGTGCCAGCAGCCCGCAGGCTCGCACAGATACGCAGTATTTT CASSPQARTDTQYF
14 TRBJ2-7 TRBV19 TRBD2 NA TGTGCCAGTAGTAGGACTAGCGGGCCCTACGAGCAGTACTTC CASSRTSGPYEQYF
12 TRBJ2-7 TRBV7-2 NA NA TGTGCCAGCAGCTTCTACGGGGCCGAGCAGTACTTC CASSFYGAEQYF
14 TRBJ2-2 TRBV18 NA NA TGTGCCAGCTCACCAGGGACCCGTACCGGGGAGCTGTTTTTT CASSPGTRTGELFF
16 TRBJ2-2 TRBV5-3 NA NA TGTGCCAGAAGCTCCTTACTAAAGGGTAAGGGCGGGGAGCTGTTTTTT CARSSLLKGKGGELFF
14 TRBJ2-7 TRBV7-2 NA NA TGTGCCAGCAGCCGTGTAGGGAAGTCTTCCGGGCAGTACTTC CASSRVGKSSGQYF
18 TRBJ2-7 TRBV28 TRBD2 once TGTGCCAGCAGTCTCGGACTAGCGGGGGTTCTACCTACCTACGAGCAGTACTTC CASSLGLAGVLPTYEQYF
12 TRBJ1-3 TRBV29-1 NA NA TGCAGCGTTGAAGAGGGGGTAAACACCATATATTTT CSVEEGVNTIYF
14 TRBJ2-5 TRBV5-1 NA NA TGCGCCAGCAGCTTGGGAGGAGGATGGGAGACCCAGTACTTC CASSLGGGWETQYF
16 TRBJ1-1 TRBV6-6 TRBD1 NA TGTGCCAGCAGGATCTCACCGGGACAGGGGGAAACTGAAGCTTTCTTT CASRISPGQGETEAFF
15 TRBJ2-1 TRBV4-3 NA NA TGCGCCAGCAGCCAAGATGGCGGGATGGGCAATGAGCAGTTCTTC CASSQDGGMGNEQFF
15 TRBJ2-3 TRBV5-8 NA NA TGTGCCAGCAGCTTGAGCACCCAAGGCACAGATACGCAGTATTTT CASSLSTQGTDTQYF
17 TRBJ2-7 TRBV14 TRBD2 NA TGTGCCAGCAGCTCCAGGGCTAGCGGGAGGCACTCCTACGAGCAGTACTTC CASSSRASGRHSYEQYF
15 TRBJ2-1 TRBV13 NA NA TGTGCCAGCAGCTTAGGACCGAGCTCCTACAATGAGCAGTTCTTC CASSLGPSSYNEQFF
15 TRBJ2-7 TRBV18 TRBD1 NA TGTGCCAGCTCACCCTCGGGACAGCTCTCCTACGAGCAGTACTTC CASSPSGQLSYEQYF
13 TRBJ1-1 TRBV30 NA NA TGTGCCTGGAGATGGGGAGTAAACACTGAAGCTTTCTTT CAWRWGVNTEAFF
16 TRBJ2-1 TRBV5-1 TRBD2 NA TGCGCCAGCAGCTTGGAGGCGGGAGGCTCCTACAATGAGCAGTTCTTC CASSLEAGGSYNEQFF
18 TRBJ2-5 TRBV4-1 TRBD2 NA TGCGCCAGCAGCCAAGGATACGGGACTAGCGGGGGCTGGGAGACCCAGTACTTC CASSQGYGTSGGWETQYF
16 TRBJ2-5 TRBV5-1 TRBD2 NA TGCGCCAGCAGCAGGACTAGCGGGGGCAAAAAAGAGACCCAGTACTTC CASSRTSGGKKETQYF
15 TRBJ2-7 TRBV28 NA NA TGTGCCAGCAGTCCACCCTGGGGGGACGACTACGAGCAGTACTTC CASSPPWGDDYEQYF
16 TRBJ2-1 TRBV27 NA NA TGTGCCAGCAGTTCGAGCTACCAAAACTCCTACAATGAGCAGTTCTTC CASSSSYQNSYNEQFF
14 TRBJ1-2 TRBV28 TRBD1 NA TGTGCCAGCAGTTCGCAAGGGACAGGTGGAGGCTACACCTTC CASSSQGTGGGYTF
15 TRBJ2-6 TRBV7-2 NA NA TGTGCCAGCAGCCCTACAGCGTCTGGGGCCAACGTCCTGACTTTC CASSPTASGANVLTF
13 TRBJ1-1 TRBV18 NA NA TGTGCCAGCTCACCTGGCATTAACACTGAAGCTTTCTTT CASSPGINTEAFF
15 TRBJ1-1 TRBV19 NA NA TGTGCCAGTAGCAGAGGCAGGAACCTCGCCACTGAAGCTTTCTTT CASSRGRNLATEAFF
15 TRBJ1-2 TRBV25-1 NA NA TGTGCCAGCAGTGAAGGTCCGAAAGGGAGGGATGGCTACACCTTC CASSEGPKGRDGYTF
14 TRBJ2-7 TRBV7-9 NA NA TGTGCCAGCACATCAACAGGTTCTTCGTACGAGCAGTACTTC CASTSTGSSYEQYF
14 TRBJ1-2 TRBV6-5 TRBD1 NA TGTGCCAGCCGACGGGACAGGGTCTCCTATGGCTACACCTTC CASRRDRVSYGYTF